This T cell receptor (beta chain) was sequenced for a study of T-cell memory formation after mild COVID-19. Findings and limits, study-wide: Of the contracting clones, CD4+ ones lay mainly in CM and EM, and CD8+ ones in EMRA. Some responding clones appeared in pre-infection memory, suggesting cross-reactive memory joined.

With constant-segment primers, 5'RACE yielded cDNA libraries of TCR alpha and TCR beta that carried sample barcodes and UMIs. TCRdb re-called the 5' RACE reads through MiXCR, storing one row per CDR3 protein. Of about 540,000 distinct CDR3 sequences listed, about a fifth were seen once; the top ten hold under 15%. Remarks on this clonotype: Its antigen is currently unknown.

The sequence came from an adult woman who had mild COVID-19 (a few samples of this study predate the infection). Cell type and time point are not known. The sample consisted of PBMCs or a T cell subset sorted from them (not recorded which).

The CDR3 loop is CASRTLAVAKNIQYF. CDR3 in DNA: TGTGCCAGCAGAACGCTAGCGGTAGCCAAAAACATTCAGTACTTC. The rearrangement joins TRBV6-2 or TRBV6-3 to TRBJ2-4; 7 bases are shared with TRBD2. Germline CDR1 and CDR2: MNHEY and SVGEGT. The CDR3 consists of 15 residues. Trimming removed 6 bases from V and 0 bases from J; junction bases left unmatched: 5.